The clone carrying this T cell receptor beta chain was detected once. What it binds is unknown. The data derive from a study of lymphopenia after photon versus proton radiotherapy. Overall study results and limits: After the lymphocyte nadir, photon-treated repertoires showed oligoclonal expansion, especially of CD8+ Temra cells. Larger post-nadir TCR diversity loss correlated inversely with survival in deceased patients.

The protocol was immunoSEQ multiplex PCR, while the TCRdb copy is restricted to in-frame clones and leaves out a portion. This table holds about 12,000 clones, roughly 90% found once. V was clipped by 4 bases and J by 0 bases, with 7 bases between them. The CDR3 has 13 amino acids. Germline V gene sequence: CDR1 SGHTA, CDR2 FQGTGA. The rearrangement links TRBV7-3 to TRBJ2-7; TRBD1 might be the D (5 bases). The sequencing here drew on peripheral blood, taken from a patient treated with photon-based radiotherapy. This clonotype originated in a man in his 60s with pancreatic cancer. In nucleotides, the CDR3 is TGTGCCAGCAGCTCAGGGCCCTCCTACGAGCAGTACTTC. Translation gives CASSSGPSYEQYF.